This T cell receptor (beta chain) was profiled in a study of cytomegalovirus exposure and HLA in healthy donors. Study overall: Earlier, some 180 million T cells were analyzed, and 117 million unique TCR beta sequences were found among them.

In the PCR, 60 Vbeta and 13 Jbeta primers were used. The table came from immunoSEQ multiplex PCR; TCRdb's copy has only in-frame clones and leaves some out. The sample gives 90,000 or so clones, over 65% of which show up once; 3.8% is in the top ten. Losses at the gene ends were 6 bases for V and 5 bases for J; bases not matched to a gene: 9. The CDR3 has 14 residues. Germline loops: CDR1 LNHDA, CDR2 SQIVND (reference sequence). Findings and caveats of the study: Rare TCR sequences dominated, though some public TCRs recurred in many donors.

Notes on this clone: No antigen is known for it.

The chain couples TRBV19 to TRBJ1-2; the match to TRBD1 covers 7 bases. The specimen was PBMCs. The receptor was isolated from a man aged 50 or older in good health and CMV-seronegative. The CDR3 nucleotides read TGTGCCAGTAGCTCGAGGGGGCGGGAATATGGCTACACCTTC. Its protein is CASSSRGREYGYTF.